This TCR beta chain was sequenced during a study of monozygotic twins with inflammatory bowel disease. UMIs that included a 6-nucleotide sample barcode were added by template switching, which took place during cDNA synthesis. TCRdb processed the 5' RACE reads again and assigns one entry to each CDR3 protein, with no DNA. The repertoire table contains approximately 390,000 distinct CDR3 sequences. The source material was blood. The source of this sequence is a human donor with ulcerative colitis or Crohn's disease, or a healthy co-twin of an affected twin (not recorded which).

The CDR3 spells CASSLWRGGNSPLHF. The V gene is TRBV5-1, the J gene TRBJ1-6. CDR3 length: 15 amino acids. CDR1 SGHRS and CDR2 YFSETQ come from the germline V gene.